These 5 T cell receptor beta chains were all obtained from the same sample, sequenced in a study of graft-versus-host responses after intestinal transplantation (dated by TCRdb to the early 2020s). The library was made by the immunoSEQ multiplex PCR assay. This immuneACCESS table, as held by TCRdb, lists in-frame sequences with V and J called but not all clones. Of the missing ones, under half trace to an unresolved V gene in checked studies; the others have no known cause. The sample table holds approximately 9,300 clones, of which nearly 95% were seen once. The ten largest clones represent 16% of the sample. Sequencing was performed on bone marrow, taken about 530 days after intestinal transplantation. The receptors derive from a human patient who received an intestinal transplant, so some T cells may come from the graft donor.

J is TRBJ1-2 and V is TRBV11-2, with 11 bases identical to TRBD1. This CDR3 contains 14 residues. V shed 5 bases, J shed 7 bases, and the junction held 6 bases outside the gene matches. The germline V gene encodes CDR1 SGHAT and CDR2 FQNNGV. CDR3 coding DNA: TGTGCCAGCAGCCGGACAGGGGGCGGGGGTGGCTACACCTTC. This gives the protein CASSRTGGGGGYTF.

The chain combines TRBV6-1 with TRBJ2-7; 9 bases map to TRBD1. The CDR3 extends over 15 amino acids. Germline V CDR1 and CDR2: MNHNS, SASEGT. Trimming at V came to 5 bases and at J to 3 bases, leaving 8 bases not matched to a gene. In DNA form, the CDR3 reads TGTGCCAGCAGTCTAACCGGGACAGGGTACTACGAGCAGTACTTC. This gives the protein CASSLTGTGYYEQYF.

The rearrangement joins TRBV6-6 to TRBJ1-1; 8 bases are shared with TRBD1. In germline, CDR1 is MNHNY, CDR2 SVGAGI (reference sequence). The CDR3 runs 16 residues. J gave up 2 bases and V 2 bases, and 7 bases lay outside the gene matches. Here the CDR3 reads CASSYHSGGPNTEAFF. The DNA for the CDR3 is TGTGCCAGCAGTTACCATTCAGGGGGCCCCAACACTGAAGCTTTCTTT.

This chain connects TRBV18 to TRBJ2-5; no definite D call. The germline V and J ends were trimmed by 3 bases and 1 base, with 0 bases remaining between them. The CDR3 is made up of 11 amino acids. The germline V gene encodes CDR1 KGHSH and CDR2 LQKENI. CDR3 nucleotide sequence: TGTGCCAGCTCACCCCAAGAGACCCAGTACTTC. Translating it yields CASSPQETQYF. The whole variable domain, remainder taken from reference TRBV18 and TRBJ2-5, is NAGVMQNPRHLVRRRGQEARLRCSPMKGHSHVYWYRQLPEEGLKFMVYLQKENIIDESGMPKERFSAEFPKEGPSILRIQQVVRGDSAAYFCASSPQETQYFGPGTRLLVL.

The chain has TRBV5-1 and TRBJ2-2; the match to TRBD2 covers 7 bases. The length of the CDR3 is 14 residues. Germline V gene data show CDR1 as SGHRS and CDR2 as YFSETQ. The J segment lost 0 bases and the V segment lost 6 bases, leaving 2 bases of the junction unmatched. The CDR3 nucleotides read TGCGCCAGCACGGCGGGGGCGAACACCGGGGAGCTGTTTTTT. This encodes CASTAGANTGELFF.